Below are 16 T cell receptor beta chains sequenced from a single sample in a study of identical twins. TCRdb called the 5' RACE reads again in MiXCR, with one record for every CDR3 protein. The data hold roughly 480,000 distinct CDR3 sequences, with about 24% observed a single time. These data were also filed under a second study, of T cells expressing NK-cell markers.

The source material was CD4+ T cells sorted from blood. Receptor source: a woman between 18 and 29 years old in good health.

This rearrangement joins TRBV11-2 to TRBJ2-5; 9 bases are a match to TRBD2. After removal of 5 bases from V and 5 bases from J, the junction contained 6 bases not matched to a gene. In germline, CDR1 is SGHAT, CDR2 FQNNGV. The CDR3 extends over 14 amino acids. CDR3 coding DNA: TGTGCCAGCAGCCCGGGACTAGCCCGGGAGACCCAGTACTTC. It codes for CASSPGLARETQYF.

The CDR3 is CASSLGQDSRGTDTQYF. The CDR3 DNA is TGCGCCAGCAGCTTGGGACAGGACAGCCGAGGCACAGATACGCAGTATTTT. The rearrangement uses TRBV5-1 and TRBJ2-3; a possible D gene is TRBD1 (6 bases). Deletions cut 0 bases from V and 1 base from J, with 15 bases between. This CDR3 has 17 amino acids. CDR1 and CDR2 from the germline V gene are SGHRS and YFSETQ.

This clonotype is judged medium-sized. The chain couples TRBV12-3 or TRBV12-4 to TRBJ1-5, with D hard to call. The germline V and J ends were trimmed by 4 bases and 2 bases, with 12 bases remaining between them. The CDR3 extends over 15 amino acids. The CDR3 bases are TGTGCCAGCAGTTGGAGAAGGGCTGGCAATCAGCCCCAGCATTTT. Translation gives CASSWRRAGNQPQHF.

This clonotype has just a few counts. V usage is TRBV20-1 and J usage is TRBJ1-5; TRBD1 might be the D (5 bases). Trimming left V 6 bases short and J 4 bases short, with 16 bases between. CDR3 length equals 14 residues. Germline CDR1 and CDR2: DFQATT and SNEGSKA (reference sequence). The CDR3 DNA is TGCAGTGCGGGGCTGGAGAGTTTGAATCAGCCCCAGCATTTT. This encodes CSAGLESLNQPQHF.

As to this clonotype: One end of the junction varies from germline; a read error may be responsible. This chain connects TRBV10-3 to TRBJ2-7; 8 bases match TRBD1. Germline V gene sequence: CDR1 ENHRY, CDR2 SYGVKD. The CDR3 covers 12 residues. CDR3 sequence: CAGGSSAAEQYF. The CDR3 region has the DNA TGCGCAGGGGGCTCGAGTGCGGCCGAGCAGTACTTC.

The genes are TRBV3-1 and TRBJ1-1; a weak D match, TRBD1 (5 bases). This CDR3 is built from 15 residues. Trimming stripped 0 bases from V and 7 bases from J, with 15 bases between. CDR1 is LGHDT, CDR2 YNNKEL, per germline (reference sequence). The CDR3 DNA sequence: TGTGCCAGCAGCCAAGATACGCAGGGCAACGTTGAAGCTTTCTTT. It is translated as CASSQDTQGNVEAFF.

The rearrangement joins TRBV10-3 to TRBJ2-1; 7 nucleotides line up with TRBD1. The germline CDR1 and CDR2 sequences are ENHRY and SYGVKD. The V segment lost 4 bases and the J segment 3 bases; nucleotides outside the gene matches: 6. The CDR3 contains 15 residues. DNA for the CDR3: TGTGCCATCAGTGGTGAGGGGGCGGGCTACAATGAGCAGTTCTTC. This codes for CAISGEGAGYNEQFF.

The rearrangement joins TRBV7-9 to TRBJ2-7; D not resolved. From germline, CDR1 is SEHNR and CDR2 FQNEAQ (reference sequence). This CDR3 comprises 13 residues. V dropped 5 bases and J dropped 5 bases, with 13 bases sitting between them. The CDR3 DNA follows: TGTGCCAGCAGCCCCCCGGCGGTAGACGAGCAGTACTTC. Amino acid sequence: CASSPPAVDEQYF.

This clonotype occurred a few times. The genes are TRBV4-3 and TRBJ1-2; D gene uncertain. Germline assignment: CDR1 LGHNA and CDR2 YSLEER. V lost 1 base and J 5 bases, leaving 14 bases between the germline ends. The CDR3 has 15 residues. The CDR3 nucleotides are TGCGCCAGCAGCCAAGTCGCTGGTGCCTTATATGGCTACACCTTC. It codes for CASSQVAGALYGYTF.

This clonotype was observed a handful of times. This chain uses TRBV9 with TRBJ2-5, with 8 nucleotides matching TRBD2. Unmatched junction bases numbered 11, after V lost 0 bases and J lost 4 bases. The CDR3 extends over 17 amino acids. CDR1 and CDR2 (germline): SGDLS, YYNGEE. Written as DNA, the CDR3 is TGTGCCAGCAGCGTAGGTCCGGGAGGGGTTGGTGGAGAGACCCAGTACTTC. This sequence encodes CASSVGPGGVGGETQYF. Complete variable domain (other parts from reference TRBV9 and TRBJ2-5): DSGVTQTPKHLITATGQRVTLRCSPRSGDLSVYWYQQSLDQGLQFLIQYYNGEERAKGNILERFSAQQFPDLHSELNLSSLELGDSALYFCASSVGPGGVGGETQYFGPGTRLLVL.

This clonotype was counted between two and nine times. V is TRBV12-3 or TRBV12-4 and J is TRBJ2-1, with 8 bases identical to TRBD2. Trimming removed 5 bases from V and 8 bases from J; junction bases left unmatched: 14. The CDR3 length is 16 residues. CDR3: CASSPISGSGEDEQFF. Here the CDR3 DNA reads TGTGCCAGCAGTCCCATCAGCGGGAGCGGGGAGGATGAGCAGTTCTTC.

The CDR3 here is CASSQDPGRDTGELFF. CDR3 coding DNA: TGTGCCAGCAGCCAAGATCCAGGGCGCGACACCGGGGAGCTGTTTTTT. The gene calls are TRBV4-2 and TRBJ2-2; D perhaps matches TRBD1 (5 bases). This CDR3 contains 16 residues. The germline gives CDR1 LGHNA, CDR2 YNFKEQ. Trimming took off 0 bases at V and 3 bases at J, with 11 bases between the two ends.

J is TRBJ2-1 and V is TRBV10-1; a weak D match, TRBD1 (6 bases). Trimming removed 4 bases from V and 2 bases from J, with 15 bases in between. The CDR3 runs to 16 residues. The germline CDR1 and CDR2 sequences are WNHNN and SYGVQD (reference sequence). The CDR3 DNA sequence: TGCGCCAGCAGTGGTCCACAGGGCTTAGCCTACAATGAGCAGTTCTTC. Translating gives CASSGPQGLAYNEQFF.

This clonotype appeared a few times. The chain employs TRBV14 and TRBJ1-6; D call uncertain. CDR1 is SGHDN and CDR2 is FVKESK in the germline V gene. The CDR3 covers 16 residues. Trimming pared 4 bases from V and 7 bases from J, leaving 17 bases between. The CDR3 region is CASSPSGSGRNSPLHF. CDR3 bases: TGTGCCAGCAGCCCGAGTGGATCCGGGCGGAATTCACCCCTCCACTTT.

The table lists this clonotype with a few counts. The rearrangement joins TRBV12-3 or TRBV12-4 to TRBJ2-7; perhaps D is TRBD1 or TRBD2 (5 bases each). The CDR3 runs to 14 residues. Trimming took off 3 bases at V and 0 bases at J, with 9 bases between the two ends. CDR3 sequence reads: CASSFVGDSYEQYF. In nucleotides, the CDR3 is TGTGCCAGCAGTTTCGTGGGGGACTCCTACGAGCAGTACTTC.

This clonotype was observed a few times. The genes are TRBV5-1 and TRBJ2-5; D call uncertain. The CDR3 is 11 amino acids. Germline CDR1 SGHRS, CDR2 YFSETQ. Between the trimmed V and J ends, which lost 6 bases and 3 bases, there was a span of 6 bases. The CDR3 nucleotides read TGCGCCAGCAACGGTGAAGAGACCCAGTACTTC. Translating gives CASNGEETQYF.